This T cell receptor beta chain was found in a study of Ad26.COV2.S vaccination and SARS-CoV-2 variants. Treatment meaning: 15 to 20 received Ad26.COV2.S at low or high dose, single or two shots; about 5 received placebo; per-sample allocation not given. Material that was analyzed had been drawn on day 63 after the first vaccine or placebo injection. Based in Boston, the donor was an adult of 18-55 years. Data came from immunoSEQ multiplex PCR; TCRdb stores just in-frame clones and leaves some out. The sample records roughly 270,000 clones, 87% being singletons. Notes on this clone: Germline is not matched at one junction end, which may reflect a read error.

The CDR3 totals 15 residues. Germline V gives CDR1 SSHAT, CDR2 FNYEAQ (reference sequence). The sequence was collected from a person aged 18-65 years who received the Ad26.COV2.S COVID-19 vaccine or a placebo. The specimen comprised peripheral blood, sampled in a trial of Ad26.COV2.S vaccine versus placebo. V usage is TRBV7-7 and J usage is TRBJ1-4; tentatively, D is TRBD1 (5 bases). The CDR3 is CASSPGSGANEKLFF. The CDR3 region has the DNA TGTGCTAGCAGCCCAGGGTCCGGGGCTAATGAAAAACTGTTTTTT.